The 28 T cell receptor beta chains in this list originate from one sample, sequenced in a study of shared clonotypes between healthy human individuals. As defined, naive CD8 cells were CD45RO-negative and positively selected for CCR7, with terminally differentiated effector memory CD45RA+ cells excluded. Assay: immunoSEQ multiplex PCR; the TCRdb copy retains only in-frame clones and omits some. The table records millions of clones, about 92% of them present only once. Sequenced material: naive CD8+ T cells from PBMCs. The source of these receptors is a man between 18 and 35 years old in good health. Some clones in this sample may be carry-over from other donors' samples.

The V gene is TRBV6-4, the J gene TRBJ2-7; D possibly corresponds to TRBD1 (5 bases). The CDR3 runs to 14 residues. V was trimmed by 8 bases and J by 2 bases, leaving 16 bases between them. From germline, CDR1 is MRHNA and CDR2 SNTAGT. CDR3 DNA sequence: TGTGCCAGCCCTTACGGACACACAACCTACGAGCAGTACTTC. Protein product: CASPYGHTTYEQYF.

The genes are TRBV21-1 and TRBJ2-7. TRBV21-1 corresponds to a pseudogene. The CDR3 totals 12 residues. CDR3 residues: CASSCSPYEQYF. CDR3 sequence (DNA): TGTGCCAGCAGCTGCTCTCCCTACGAGCAGTACTTC.

V usage is TRBV7-3 and J usage is TRBJ1-1; no firm D call. Germline V gene data show CDR1 as SGHTA and CDR2 as FQGTGA. The V and J ends lost 4 bases and 0 bases respectively, with 6 bases between them. The CDR3 consists of 13 residues. The CDR3 DNA reads as TGTGCCAGCAGCTCACGGCTGAACACTGAAGCTTTCTTT. Its translation: CASSSRLNTEAFF. Full variable domain (rest looked up from reference TRBV7-3 and TRBJ1-1): GAGVSQTPSNKVTEKGKYVELRCDPISGHTALYWYRQSLGQGPEFLIYFQGTGAADDSGLPNDRFFAVRPEGSVSTLKIQRTERGDSAVYLCASSSRLNTEAFFGQGTRLTVV.

The chain links TRBV29-1 to TRBJ2-3, with a weak D call TRBD1 (5 bases). This CDR3 has 15 residues. V shed 7 bases and J shed 4 bases, with 21 bases lying between them. The germline V gene encodes CDR1 SQVTM and CDR2 ANQGSEA. The CDR3 coding sequence is TGCAGCGCCGACTGGCGTCAGGGTCCGCCAGATACGCAGTATTTT. Translation: CSADWRQGPPDTQYF.

The V gene is TRBV6-5, the J gene TRBJ2-1, with 11 bases that match TRBD2. The CDR3 is made up of 15 amino acids. V trimming: 5 bases; J trimming: 7 bases; junction bases outside the gene matches: 7. Germline loops: CDR1 MNHEY, CDR2 SVGAGI. The CDR3 bases are TGTGCCAGCAGTAACATAGCGGGAGGGAGTAATGAGCAGTTCTTC. Encoded protein: CASSNIAGGSNEQFF.

This clone was detected once. The chain employs TRBV29-1 and TRBJ1-5; D might be TRBD1 (6 bases). V lost 7 bases, J lost 6 bases, and 16 bases lay in between. Germline V gene lookup returns CDR1 SQVTM and CDR2 ANQGSEA. The CDR3 totals 13 residues. This CDR3 is CSARGGGGQPQHF. CDR3 bases: TGCAGCGCTCGGGGGGGCGGTGGTCAGCCCCAGCATTTT.

This clone has more than one count but fewer than ten. J is TRBJ1-2 and V is TRBV27; possible D gene TRBD1, 5 bases. V gave up 0 bases and J gave up 0 bases, with 14 bases separating them. CDR1 and CDR2 (germline): MNHEY, SMNVEV (reference sequence). This CDR3 region has 17 residues. For the CDR3, the DNA is TGTGCCAGCAGTTTATCGCTGGGGGACTCCCCTAACTATGGCTACACCTTC. As protein: CASSLSLGDSPNYGYTF.

The chain is built from TRBV6-5 and TRBJ2-7, with D perhaps matching TRBD2 (5 bases). From germline, CDR1 is MNHEY and CDR2 SVGAGI. CDR3 length: 16 residues. The V end lost 0 bases, the J end lost 6 bases, and 18 bases lay between the germline ends. The CDR3 DNA reads TGTGCCAGCAGTTACTCGCCGGTCGTGCGGGTAGGCGAGCAGTACTTC. Encoded protein: CASSYSPVVRVGEQYF.

The genes are TRBV27 and TRBJ2-1; 9 positions agree with TRBD2. Trimming cost V 7 bases and J 6 bases; bases outside gene matches: 16. Germline V gene sequence: CDR1 MNHEY, CDR2 SMNVEV (reference sequence). CDR3 length: 17 amino acids. The CDR3 coding sequence is TGTGCCAGCAAAAGTATAGGGGTAGCGGGAGTGCTCAATGAGCAGTTCTTC. This gives the protein CASKSIGVAGVLNEQFF.

V and J are TRBV30 and TRBJ1-2; D is uncertain. The V end lost 4 bases, the J end lost 6 bases, and 21 bases lay between the germline ends. CDR3 length equals 15 residues. In germline, CDR1 is GTSNPN, CDR2 SVGIG (reference sequence). The CDR3 coding sequence is TGTGCCTGGATGTTGAATGTTTGGAACGACGATGGCTACACCTTC. Its translation: CAWMLNVWNDDGYTF.

Concerning this clone: The junction differs from germline at one of its ends, possibly a read error. CDR3 amino acids: CTSSRTLTGDGYTF. The DNA of the CDR3 is TGTACCAGCAGCCGTACACTAACAGGGGATGGCTACACCTTC. The chain recombines TRBV4-2 with TRBJ1-2; 7 bases map to TRBD1. CDR3 length equals 14 residues. Germline assignment: CDR1 LGHNA and CDR2 YNFKEQ.

This clone appeared a single time. The rearrangement links TRBV4-1 to TRBJ1-2; D is perhaps TRBD1 (6 bases). Germline lookup yields CDR1 MGHRA and CDR2 YSYEKL. Trimming pared 0 bases from V and 4 bases from J, leaving 18 bases between. The CDR3 sequence is 17 residues long. The CDR3 protein is CASSQDRPTGTPYGYTF. The CDR3 DNA reads TGCGCCAGCAGCCAAGATCGCCCAACCGGGACACCCTATGGCTACACCTTC.

The CDR3 DNA follows: TGTGCCAGCAGTCCAGGGGGCCTCTCCTACGAGCAGTACTTC. Protein sequence: CASSPGGLSYEQYF. The chain carries TRBV6-6 and TRBJ2-7; 8 bases are a match to TRBD1. The germline gives CDR1 MNHNY, CDR2 SVGAGI (reference sequence). V dropped 5 bases and J dropped 0; count of bases not matched to a gene: 3. The CDR3 is made up of 14 amino acids.

This clone was seen once. This sequence joins TRBV7-9 and TRBJ2-7, with a possible D match to TRBD1 (5 bases). With 6 bases removed from V and 4 bases from J, the gap between germline ends came to 13 bases. The germline CDR1 and CDR2 sequences are SEHNR and FQNEAQ (reference sequence). The CDR3 runs to 13 residues. The DNA for the CDR3 is TGTGCCAGCAGGCGCAGGGAAGAGTACGAGCAGTACTTC. Translated, it gives CASRRREEYEQYF.

The chain couples TRBV7-8 to TRBJ2-7; tentative D call: TRBD2 (6 bases). Germline-derived CDR1 and CDR2 are SGHVS and FQNEAQ. The V end lost 2 bases, the J end lost 3 bases, and 23 bases lay between the germline ends. The CDR3 covers 18 residues. The CDR3: CASSLLSLGTGLNYEQYF. DNA for the CDR3: TGTGCCAGCAGCTTATTGTCCCTGGGGACGGGACTGAACTACGAGCAGTACTTC.

The chain carries TRBV15 and TRBJ1-1, with D tentatively TRBD1 (5 bases). CDR3 length equals 14 residues. V lost 5 bases and J 4 bases, leaving 14 bases between the germline ends. The germline V gene encodes CDR1 LNHNV and CDR2 YYDKDF (reference sequence). CDR3 sequence: CATSFGERGTEAFF. The CDR3 region has the DNA TGTGCCACCAGCTTCGGGGAGAGGGGCACTGAAGCTTTCTTT.

This chain links TRBV6-6 with TRBJ2-2; tentative D call: TRBD2 (5 bases). Germline CDR1 and CDR2: MNHNY and SVGAGI (reference sequence). Trimming removed 0 bases from V and 6 bases from J, with 8 bases in between. The CDR3 is 14 residues long. In nucleotides, the CDR3 is TGTGCCAGCAGTTACTCTTCGGGGTCCGGGGAGCTGTTTTTT. Its translation is CASSYSSGSGELFF.

This chain uses TRBV2 with TRBJ2-5, with TRBD1 matching over 8 bases. With V trimmed by 3 bases and J by 5 bases, 2 bases remained unmatched. Germline V gene lookup returns CDR1 SNHLY and CDR2 FYNNEI. The CDR3 length is 13 residues. CDR3 coding DNA: TGTGCCAGCAGTGACAGGGGGCTGGAGACCCAGTACTTC. Its protein product is CASSDRGLETQYF.

CDR3 loop: CASSLDETYEQYF. CDR3 nucleotide sequence: TGCGCCAGCAGCTTGGACGAGACCTACGAGCAGTACTTC. The chain recombines TRBV5-1 with TRBJ2-7; D gene unclear. Trimming pared 0 bases from V and 2 bases from J, leaving 6 bases between. The CDR3 runs 13 residues. CDR1 and CDR2 (germline): SGHRS, YFSETQ.

The V and J genes are TRBV7-9 and TRBJ2-7; D possibly corresponds to TRBD1 (6 bases). This CDR3 comprises 17 residues. V gave up 0 bases and J gave up 0 bases, with 15 bases separating them. CDR1 and CDR2 (germline): SEHNR, FQNEAQ (reference sequence). The DNA of the CDR3 is TGTGCCAGCAGCTTAGCGGAACAGGGCAGAAGCTCCTACGAGCAGTACTTC. Amino acids: CASSLAEQGRSSYEQYF.

The V and J genes are TRBV10-3 and TRBJ2-6, with 7 nucleotides matching TRBD1. Germline V gives CDR1 ENHRY, CDR2 SYGVKD. The CDR3 is 17 amino acids. After removal of 11 bases from V and 0 bases from J, the junction contained 13 bases not matched to a gene. The CDR3 sequence: CAVRPGQISSGANVLTF. Written as DNA, the CDR3 is TGTGCCGTGAGACCGGGACAGATTAGCTCTGGGGCCAACGTCCTGACTTTC.

The rearrangement joins TRBV2 to TRBJ2-2; D assignment may be TRBD1 or TRBD2 (6 bases each). Trimming stripped 7 bases from V and 0 bases from J, with 12 bases between. Germline values: CDR1 SNHLY, CDR2 FYNNEI. The CDR3 is 15 amino acids. CDR3 amino acids: CASMSRGPNTGELFF. The CDR3 DNA reads as TGTGCCAGCATGAGTCGGGGGCCGAACACCGGGGAGCTGTTTTTT.

This clone was seen more than once but under ten times. The chain uses TRBV14 and TRBJ2-1; D may be TRBD1 (6 bases). Trimming removed 6 bases at V and 4 bases at J, with 13 bases between. CDR3 length: 14 amino acids. Germline V gene lookup returns CDR1 SGHDN and CDR2 FVKESK. The CDR3 DNA is TGTGCCAGCAGTCGTTACAGGGTATACAATGAGCAGTTCTTC. Its protein product is CASSRYRVYNEQFF.

The V and J genes are TRBV7-3 and TRBJ2-1; 15 nucleotides align to TRBD2. Trimming cost V 5 bases and J 7 bases; bases outside gene matches: 6. Germline CDR1 SGHTA, CDR2 FQGTGA. This CDR3 is built from 16 residues. The CDR3 DNA reads TGTGCCAGCAGCGAAAGGACTAGCGGGAGGGATAATGAGCAGTTCTTC. It codes for CASSERTSGRDNEQFF.

The V call is TRBV27, the J call TRBJ1-1; 11 bases agree with TRBD1. This CDR3 spans 15 amino acids. Germline-derived CDR1 and CDR2 are MNHEY and SMNVEV (reference sequence). V gave up 2 bases and J gave up 10 bases; unmatched junction bases: 9. Here the CDR3 DNA reads TGTGCCAGCAGTTTAGTCGGACAGGGGGCTGTGGGAGCTTTCTTT. Translating gives CASSLVGQGAVGAFF.

This chain links TRBV30 with TRBJ1-2; a weak D match, TRBD1 (6 bases). V was trimmed by 1 base and J by 3 bases, leaving 12 bases between them. Germline CDR1 and CDR2: GTSNPN and SVGIG (reference sequence). The CDR3 consists of 14 residues. The CDR3 loop is CAWSGRGNDYGYTF. In DNA, the CDR3 is TGTGCCTGGAGTGGCAGGGGTAATGACTATGGCTACACCTTC.

The count of this clone is one. The chain recombines TRBV25-1 with TRBJ1-3; no firm D call. This CDR3 region has 14 residues. Trimming pared 1 base from V and 3 bases from J, leaving 7 bases between. Germline assignment: CDR1 MGHDK and CDR2 SYGVNS. For the CDR3, the DNA is TGTGCCAGCAGTGAATCAGGAGTTGGAAACACCATATATTTT. Translation gives CASSESGVGNTIYF.

The chain has TRBV10-2 and TRBJ2-1, with 8 positions matching TRBD2. The germline V gene encodes CDR1 WSHSY and CDR2 SAAADI. Unmatched junction bases numbered 3, after V lost 2 bases and J lost 0 bases. The CDR3 has 16 amino acids. CDR3 in amino acids: CASSEPSGSSYNEQFF. The CDR3 region has the DNA TGCGCCAGCAGTGAGCCAAGCGGGAGCTCCTACAATGAGCAGTTCTTC.